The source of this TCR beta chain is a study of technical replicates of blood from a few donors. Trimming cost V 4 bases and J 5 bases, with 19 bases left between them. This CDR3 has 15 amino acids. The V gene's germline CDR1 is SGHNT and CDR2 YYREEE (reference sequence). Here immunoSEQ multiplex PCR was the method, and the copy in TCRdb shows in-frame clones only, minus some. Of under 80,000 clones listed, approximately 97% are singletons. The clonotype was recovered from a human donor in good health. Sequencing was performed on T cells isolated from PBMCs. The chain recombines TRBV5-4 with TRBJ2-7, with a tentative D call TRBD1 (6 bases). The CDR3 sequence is CASSKVLGAPNEQYF. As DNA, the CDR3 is TGTGCCAGCAGCAAAGTTCTGGGGGCCCCCAACGAGCAGTACTTC. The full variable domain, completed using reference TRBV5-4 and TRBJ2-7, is ETGVTQSPTHLIKTRGQQVTLRCSSQSGHNTVSWYQQALGQGPQFIFQYYREEENGRGNFPPRFSGLQFPNYSSELNVNALELDDSALYLCASSKVLGAPNEQYFGPGTRLTVT.